The entry below gives a single T cell receptor (beta chain) sequence along with its context. V lost 3 bases to trimming and J lost 7 bases, with 18 bases between them. The CDR3 consists of 14 residues. Germline loops: CDR1 DFQATT, CDR2 SNEGSKA (reference sequence). The investigators amplified TCR beta CDR3 regions from RNA transcripts. A first-round RT-PCR of the TCR CDR3 used the HTBI primer set. TCRdb independently ran MiXCR on the multiplex PCR reads; one entry per CDR3 protein. The profile shows about 700,000 distinct CDR3 sequences, about 45% of them singletons. These data are taken from a study of T cells in Graves' hyperthyroidism and ophthalmopathy.

The V call is TRBV20-1, the J call TRBJ2-5, with D perhaps TRBD1 or TRBD2 (6 bases each). The source of this sequence is an adult man with Graves' disease, either hyperthyroidism or ophthalmopathy (not recorded which). The sequenced material came from peripheral blood or thyroid tissue (not recorded which). This CDR3 is CSASARGEAGTQYF. Here the CDR3 DNA reads TGCAGTGCTAGTGCCAGGGGCGAAGCGGGGACCCAGTACTTC.